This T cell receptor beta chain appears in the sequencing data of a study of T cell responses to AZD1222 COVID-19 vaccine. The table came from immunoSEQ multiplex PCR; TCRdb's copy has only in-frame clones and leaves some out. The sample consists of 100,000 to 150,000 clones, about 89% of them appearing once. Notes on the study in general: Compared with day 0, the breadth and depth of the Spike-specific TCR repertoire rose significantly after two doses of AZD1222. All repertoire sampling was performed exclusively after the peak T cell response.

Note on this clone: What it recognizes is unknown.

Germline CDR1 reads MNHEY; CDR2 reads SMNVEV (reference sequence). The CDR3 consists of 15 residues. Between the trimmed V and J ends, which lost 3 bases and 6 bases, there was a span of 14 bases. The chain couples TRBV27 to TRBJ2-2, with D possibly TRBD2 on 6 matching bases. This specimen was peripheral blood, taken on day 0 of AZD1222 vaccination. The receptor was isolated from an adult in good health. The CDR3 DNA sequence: TGTGCCAGCAGTTTTAGGCCTAGCGATTCCGGGGAGCTGTTTTTT. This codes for CASSFRPSDSGELFF.